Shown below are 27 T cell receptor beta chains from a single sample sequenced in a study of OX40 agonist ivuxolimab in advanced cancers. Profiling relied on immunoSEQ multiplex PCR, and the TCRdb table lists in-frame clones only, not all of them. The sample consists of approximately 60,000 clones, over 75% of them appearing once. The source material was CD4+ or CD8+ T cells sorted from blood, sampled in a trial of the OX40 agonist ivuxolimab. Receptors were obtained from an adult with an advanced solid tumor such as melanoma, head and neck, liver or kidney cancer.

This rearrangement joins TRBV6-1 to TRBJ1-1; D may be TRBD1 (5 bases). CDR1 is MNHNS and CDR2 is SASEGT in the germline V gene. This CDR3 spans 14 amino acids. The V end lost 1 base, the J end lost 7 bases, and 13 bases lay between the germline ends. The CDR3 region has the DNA TGTGCCAGCAGTGAAGATCGGGTGGGGGGTGAAGCTTTCTTT. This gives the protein CASSEDRVGGEAFF.

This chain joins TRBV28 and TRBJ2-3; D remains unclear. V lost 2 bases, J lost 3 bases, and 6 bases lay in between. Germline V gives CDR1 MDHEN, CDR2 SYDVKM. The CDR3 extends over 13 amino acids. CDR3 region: CASSLPATDTQYF. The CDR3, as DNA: TGTGCCAGCAGTTTACCCGCTACAGATACGCAGTATTTT.

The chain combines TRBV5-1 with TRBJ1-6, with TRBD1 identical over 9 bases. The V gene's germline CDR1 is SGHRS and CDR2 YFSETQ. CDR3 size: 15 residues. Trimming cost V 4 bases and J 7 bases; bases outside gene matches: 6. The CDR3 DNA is TGCGCCAGCAGCCTAGAGGGACAGGGAAATTCACCCCTCCACTTT. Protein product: CASSLEGQGNSPLHF.

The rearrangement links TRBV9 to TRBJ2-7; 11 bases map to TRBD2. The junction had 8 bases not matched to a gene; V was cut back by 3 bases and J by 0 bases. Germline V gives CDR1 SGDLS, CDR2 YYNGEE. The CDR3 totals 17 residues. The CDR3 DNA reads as TGTGCCAGCAGCGCCTCACTAGCGGGGGCCCTCTCCTACGAGCAGTACTTC. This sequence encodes CASSASLAGALSYEQYF.

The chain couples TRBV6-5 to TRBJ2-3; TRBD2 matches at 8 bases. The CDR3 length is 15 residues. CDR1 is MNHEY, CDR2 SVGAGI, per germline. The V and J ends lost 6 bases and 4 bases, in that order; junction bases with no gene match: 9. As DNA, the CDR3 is TGTGCCAGCAGCAACAGCGGGGGAGGAGCAGATACGCAGTATTTT. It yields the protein CASSNSGGGADTQYF.

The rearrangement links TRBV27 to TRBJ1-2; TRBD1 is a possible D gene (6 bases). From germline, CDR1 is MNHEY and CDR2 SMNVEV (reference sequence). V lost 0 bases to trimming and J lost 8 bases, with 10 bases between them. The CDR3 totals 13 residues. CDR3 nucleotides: TGTGCCAGCAGTTTATCGGCAGGGGTCGGCTACACCTTC. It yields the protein CASSLSAGVGYTF.

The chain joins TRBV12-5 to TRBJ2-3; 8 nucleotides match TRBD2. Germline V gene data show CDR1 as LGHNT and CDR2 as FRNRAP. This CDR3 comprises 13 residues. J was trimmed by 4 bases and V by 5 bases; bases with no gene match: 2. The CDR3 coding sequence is TGTGCTAGTGGTCTCGGGGGGGCAGATACGCAGTATTTT. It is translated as CASGLGGADTQYF.

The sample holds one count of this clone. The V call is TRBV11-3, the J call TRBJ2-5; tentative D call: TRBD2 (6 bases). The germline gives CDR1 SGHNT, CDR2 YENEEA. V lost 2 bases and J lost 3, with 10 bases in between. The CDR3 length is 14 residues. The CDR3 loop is CASSLSWEEETQYF. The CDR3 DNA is TGTGCCAGCAGCTTATCCTGGGAGGAAGAGACCCAGTACTTC.

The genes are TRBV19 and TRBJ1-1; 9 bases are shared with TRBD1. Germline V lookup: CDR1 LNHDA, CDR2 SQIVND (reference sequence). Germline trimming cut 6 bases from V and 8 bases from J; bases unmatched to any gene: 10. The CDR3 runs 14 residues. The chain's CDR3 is CASSVQTGGSEAFF. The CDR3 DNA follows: TGTGCCAGTAGCGTACAAACAGGGGGCTCGGAAGCTTTCTTT.

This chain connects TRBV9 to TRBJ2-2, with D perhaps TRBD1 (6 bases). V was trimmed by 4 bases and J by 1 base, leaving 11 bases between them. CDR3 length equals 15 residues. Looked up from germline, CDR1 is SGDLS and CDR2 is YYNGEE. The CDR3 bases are TGTGCCAGCAGCTGGGGACAAAAGAACACCGGGGAGCTGTTTTTT. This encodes CASSWGQKNTGELFF.

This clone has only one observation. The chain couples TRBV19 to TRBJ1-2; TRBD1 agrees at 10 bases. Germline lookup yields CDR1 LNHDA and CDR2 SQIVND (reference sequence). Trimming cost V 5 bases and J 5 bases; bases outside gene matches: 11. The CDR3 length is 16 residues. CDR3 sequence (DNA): TGTGCCAGTAGTCGCGTCGACAGGGGGCAACGGTATGGCTACACCTTC. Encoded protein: CASSRVDRGQRYGYTF.

CDR3 DNA: TGTGCCAGCTCACCCGGGACAGCCTTGCCTGAGCAGTACTTC. It translates to CASSPGTALPEQYF. This chain uses TRBV18 with TRBJ2-7, with 7 positions matching TRBD1. The CDR3 consists of 14 residues. Germline lookup yields CDR1 KGHSH and CDR2 LQKENI. Trimming took 3 bases from V and 7 from J; bases not matched to a gene: 9. Combining the CDR3 with reference TRBV18 and TRBJ2-7 gives the whole variable domain NAGVMQNPRHLVRRRGQEARLRCSPMKGHSHVYWYRQLPEEGLKFMVYLQKENIIDESGMPKERFSAEFPKEGPSILRIQQVVRGDSAAYFCASSPGTALPEQYFGPGTRLTVT.

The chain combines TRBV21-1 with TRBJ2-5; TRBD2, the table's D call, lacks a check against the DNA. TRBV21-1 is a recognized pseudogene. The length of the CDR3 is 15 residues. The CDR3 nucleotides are TGTGCCAGCAGCAAAGTGGGGGGACCACCTCGGGAGCAGTACTTC. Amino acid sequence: CASSKVGGPPREQYF.

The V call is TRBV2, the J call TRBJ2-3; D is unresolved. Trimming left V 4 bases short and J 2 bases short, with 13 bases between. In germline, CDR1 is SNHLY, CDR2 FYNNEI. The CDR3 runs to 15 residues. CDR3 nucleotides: TGTGCCAGCAGTGGAACGCCCCGGGCCACAGATACGCAGTATTTT. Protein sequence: CASSGTPRATDTQYF.

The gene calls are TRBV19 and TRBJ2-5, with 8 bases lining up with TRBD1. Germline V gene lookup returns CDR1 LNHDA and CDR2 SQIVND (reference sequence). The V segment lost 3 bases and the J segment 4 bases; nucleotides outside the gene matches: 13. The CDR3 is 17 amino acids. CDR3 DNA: TGTGCCAGTAGTATCTTTGGACGCAGGGGGCTAAGAGAGACCCAGTACTTC. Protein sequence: CASSIFGRRGLRETQYF.

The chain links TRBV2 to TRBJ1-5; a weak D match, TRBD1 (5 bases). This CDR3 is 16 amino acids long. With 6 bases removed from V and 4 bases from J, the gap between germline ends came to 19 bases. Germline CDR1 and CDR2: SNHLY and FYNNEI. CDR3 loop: CASRGGSRAGNQPQHF. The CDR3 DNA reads TGTGCCAGCAGGGGGGGGTCCAGGGCAGGGAATCAGCCCCAGCATTTT.

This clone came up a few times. For the CDR3, the DNA is TGTGCCAGCAGTGTTGGGACAGCATCATTCTACGAGCAGTACTTC. As protein: CASSVGTASFYEQYF. V usage is TRBV2 and J usage is TRBJ2-7; 7 positions agree with TRBD1. Looked up from germline, CDR1 is SNHLY and CDR2 is FYNNEI. J was trimmed by 3 bases and V by 4 bases; bases with no gene match: 9. The CDR3 spans 15 residues.

As DNA, the CDR3 is TGTGCCAGCAGCTTAGATCAGGGAGAGACCCAGTACTTC. Its protein product is CASSLDQGETQYF. The chain combines TRBV11-2 with TRBJ2-5, with D tentatively TRBD1 (5 bases). Trimming removed 0 bases from V and 4 bases from J, with 6 bases in between. This CDR3 has 13 amino acids. Germline V gives CDR1 SGHAT, CDR2 FQNNGV.

The CDR3 DNA reads TGTGCCAGTAGCAGGGACACCGCCTACGAGCAGTACTTC. It is translated as CASSRDTAYEQYF. The chain carries TRBV19 and TRBJ2-7; possible D gene TRBD1, 6 bases. The V gene lost 6 bases and the J gene lost 2 bases, with 11 bases spanning the gap. The CDR3 length is 13 residues. Germline values: CDR1 LNHDA, CDR2 SQIVND (reference sequence). Combining the CDR3 with reference TRBV19 and TRBJ2-7 gives the whole variable domain DGGITQSPKYLFRKEGQNVTLSCEQNLNHDAMYWYRQDPGQGLRLIYYSQIVNDFQKGDIAEGYSVSREKKESFPLTVTSAQKNPTAFYLCASSRDTAYEQYFGPGTRLTVT.

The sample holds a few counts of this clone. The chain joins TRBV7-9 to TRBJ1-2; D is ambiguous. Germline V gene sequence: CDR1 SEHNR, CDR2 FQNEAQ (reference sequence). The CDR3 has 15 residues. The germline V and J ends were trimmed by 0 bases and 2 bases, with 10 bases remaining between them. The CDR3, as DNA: TGTGCCAGCAGCTTAGCGATGGGAACGAACTATGGCTACACCTTC. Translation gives CASSLAMGTNYGYTF.

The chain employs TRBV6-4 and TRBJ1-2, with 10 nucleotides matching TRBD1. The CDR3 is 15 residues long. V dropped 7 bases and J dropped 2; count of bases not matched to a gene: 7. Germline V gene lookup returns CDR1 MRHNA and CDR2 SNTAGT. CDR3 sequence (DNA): TGTGCCAGCACGTGCGGGACAGGGGACAACTATGGCTACACCTTC. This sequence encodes CASTCGTGDNYGYTF.

The CDR3 reads CASNMEKTQYF. The CDR3 DNA is TGTGCCAGCAATATGGAAAAGACCCAGTACTTC. The rearrangement joins TRBV2 to TRBJ2-5; the D is unclear. The germline CDR1 and CDR2 sequences are SNHLY and FYNNEI. The CDR3 is 11 residues long. V was trimmed by 7 bases and J by 6 bases, leaving 9 bases between them.

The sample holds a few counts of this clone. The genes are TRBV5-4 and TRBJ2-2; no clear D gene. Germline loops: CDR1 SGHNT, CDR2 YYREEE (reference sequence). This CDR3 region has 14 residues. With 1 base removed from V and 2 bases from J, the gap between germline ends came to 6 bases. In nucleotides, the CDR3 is TGTGCCAGCAGCTTGAGACTTAACACCGGGGAGCTGTTTTTT. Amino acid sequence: CASSLRLNTGELFF. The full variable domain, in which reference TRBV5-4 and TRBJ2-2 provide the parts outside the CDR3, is ETGVTQSPTHLIKTRGQQVTLRCSSQSGHNTVSWYQQALGQGPQFIFQYYREEENGRGNFPPRFSGLQFPNYSSELNVNALELDDSALYLCASSLRLNTGELFFGEGSRLTVL.

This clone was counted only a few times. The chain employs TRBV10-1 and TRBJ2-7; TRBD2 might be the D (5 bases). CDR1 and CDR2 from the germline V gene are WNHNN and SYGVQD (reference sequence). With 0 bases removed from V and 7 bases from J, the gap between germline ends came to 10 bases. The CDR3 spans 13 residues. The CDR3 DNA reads TGCGCCAGCAGTGAGTCGGCTTGGAGGGAGCAGTACTTC. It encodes CASSESAWREQYF.

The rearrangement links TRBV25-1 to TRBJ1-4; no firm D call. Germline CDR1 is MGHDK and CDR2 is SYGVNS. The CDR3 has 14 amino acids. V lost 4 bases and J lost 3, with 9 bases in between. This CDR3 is CASSVLGPNEKLFF. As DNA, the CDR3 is TGTGCCAGCAGTGTATTAGGCCCTAATGAAAAACTGTTTTTT.

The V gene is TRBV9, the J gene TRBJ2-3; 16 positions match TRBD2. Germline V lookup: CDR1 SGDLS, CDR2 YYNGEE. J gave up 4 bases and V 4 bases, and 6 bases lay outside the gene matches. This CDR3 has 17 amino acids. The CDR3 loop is CASSSGTSGGASDTQYF. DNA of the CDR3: TGTGCCAGCAGCTCAGGGACTAGCGGGGGGGCATCAGATACGCAGTATTTT.

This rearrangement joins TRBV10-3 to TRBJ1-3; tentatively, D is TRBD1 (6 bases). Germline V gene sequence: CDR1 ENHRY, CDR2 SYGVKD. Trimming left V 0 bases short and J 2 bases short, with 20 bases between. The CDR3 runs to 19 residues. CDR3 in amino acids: CAISESSGQTDNAGNTIYF. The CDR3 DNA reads TGTGCCATCAGTGAGTCGTCCGGACAGACTGATAACGCTGGAAACACCATATATTTT.